The source of this TCR beta chain is a study of T cells in Graves' hyperthyroidism and ophthalmopathy. Template material for amplifying TCR beta CDR3 regions consisted of RNA transcripts. The TCR CDR3 was amplified in a first-round RT-PCR using the HTBI primer set. One entry per CDR3 protein, called by TCRdb with MiXCR from the multiplex PCR reads. The table records under 750,000 distinct CDR3 sequences, around 20% of them present only once. This clonotype came up many times. Its antigen remains unknown. The study's findings and limits: Among clonotypes expanded in thyroid above 0.001, most were also found in blood.

Researchers barred patients who had uncontrolled infection, other autoimmune disease, pregnancy or lactation. Every diagnosis used clinical symptoms, serum thyroxine and TRAb, thyroid ultrasound and orbital computed tomography. PBMCs were derived from roughly 9.6 ml fresh peripheral blood. This CDR3 is built from 15 residues. Trimming took off 5 bases at V and 4 bases at J, with 17 bases between the two ends. Germline lookup yields CDR1 SGHRS and CDR2 YFSETQ. The sample was blood. The source is a woman in her forties or fifties with Graves' hyperthyroidism that later progressed to Graves' ophthalmopathy. The chain combines TRBV5-1 with TRBJ2-3; no clear D. The CDR3 coding sequence is TGCGCCAGCAGATTGATAGGTTTGGCGGCAGATACGCAGTATTTT. Protein product: CASRLIGLAADTQYF.